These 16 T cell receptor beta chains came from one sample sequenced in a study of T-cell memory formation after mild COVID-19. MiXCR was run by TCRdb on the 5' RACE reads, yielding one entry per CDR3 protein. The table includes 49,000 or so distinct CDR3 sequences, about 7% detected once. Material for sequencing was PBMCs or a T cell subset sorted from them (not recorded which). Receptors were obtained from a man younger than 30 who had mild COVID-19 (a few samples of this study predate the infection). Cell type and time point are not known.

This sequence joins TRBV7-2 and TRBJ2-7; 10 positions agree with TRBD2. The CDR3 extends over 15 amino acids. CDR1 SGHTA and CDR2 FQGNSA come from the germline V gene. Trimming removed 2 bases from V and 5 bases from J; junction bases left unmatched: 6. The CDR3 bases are TGTGCCAGCAGCTTAACATTAGCGGGGGGCGACGAGCAGTACTTC. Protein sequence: CASSLTLAGGDEQYF.

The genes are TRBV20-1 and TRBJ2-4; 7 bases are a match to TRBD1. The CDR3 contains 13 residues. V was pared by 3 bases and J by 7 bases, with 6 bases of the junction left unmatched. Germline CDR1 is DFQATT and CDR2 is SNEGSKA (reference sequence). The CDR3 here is CSARVVGGNIQYF. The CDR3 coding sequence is TGCAGTGCTAGGGTGGTAGGGGGCAACATTCAGTACTTC.

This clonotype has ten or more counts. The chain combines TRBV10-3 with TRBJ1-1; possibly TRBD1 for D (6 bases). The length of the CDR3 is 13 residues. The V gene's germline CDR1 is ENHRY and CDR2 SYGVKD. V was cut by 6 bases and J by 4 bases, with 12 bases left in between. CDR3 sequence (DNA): TGTGCCATCAGGTGGGACATGTCCACTGAAGCTTTCTTT. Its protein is CAIRWDMSTEAFF.

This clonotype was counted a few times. The CDR3 spells CASSPVTKSGELFF. Here the CDR3 DNA reads TGTGCCAGCAGCCCAGTAACCAAGTCCGGGGAGCTGTTTTTT. This chain connects TRBV7-9 to TRBJ2-2; D is undetermined. This CDR3 spans 14 amino acids. V lost 5 bases, J lost 6 bases, and 13 bases lay in between. Germline assignment: CDR1 SEHNR and CDR2 FQNEAQ (reference sequence).

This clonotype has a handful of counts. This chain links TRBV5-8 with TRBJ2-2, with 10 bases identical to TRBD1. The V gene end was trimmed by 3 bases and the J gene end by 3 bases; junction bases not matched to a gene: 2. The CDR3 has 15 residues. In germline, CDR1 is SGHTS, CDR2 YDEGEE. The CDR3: CASSSGTGDTGELFF. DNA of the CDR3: TGTGCCAGCAGCTCCGGGACAGGGGACACCGGGGAGCTGTTTTTT.

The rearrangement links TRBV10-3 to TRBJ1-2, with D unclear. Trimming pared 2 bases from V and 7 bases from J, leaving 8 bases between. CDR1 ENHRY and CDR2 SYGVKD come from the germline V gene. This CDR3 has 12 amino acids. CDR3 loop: CAISETAPGYTF. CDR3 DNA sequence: TGTGCCATCAGTGAGACAGCACCTGGCTACACCTTC.

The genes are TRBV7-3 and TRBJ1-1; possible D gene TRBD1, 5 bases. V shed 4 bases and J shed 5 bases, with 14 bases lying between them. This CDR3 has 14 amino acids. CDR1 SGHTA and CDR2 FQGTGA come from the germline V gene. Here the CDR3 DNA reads TGTGCCAGCAGCTCCCGGGGTGGGGGGACTGAAGCTTTCTTT. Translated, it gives CASSSRGGGTEAFF.

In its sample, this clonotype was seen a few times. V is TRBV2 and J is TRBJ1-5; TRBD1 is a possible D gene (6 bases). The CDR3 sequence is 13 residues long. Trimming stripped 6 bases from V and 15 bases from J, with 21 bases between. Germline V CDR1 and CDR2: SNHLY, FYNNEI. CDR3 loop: CASSPNSQGLGHF. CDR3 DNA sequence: TGTGCCAGCAGCCCGAATTCTCAGGGGTTGGGGCATTTT.

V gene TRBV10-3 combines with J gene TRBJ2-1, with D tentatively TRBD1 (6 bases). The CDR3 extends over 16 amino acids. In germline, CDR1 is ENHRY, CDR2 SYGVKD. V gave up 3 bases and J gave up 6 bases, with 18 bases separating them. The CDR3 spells CAISDVFGSRGNEQFF. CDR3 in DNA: TGTGCCATCAGTGACGTTTTTGGTAGCAGGGGCAATGAGCAGTTCTTC.

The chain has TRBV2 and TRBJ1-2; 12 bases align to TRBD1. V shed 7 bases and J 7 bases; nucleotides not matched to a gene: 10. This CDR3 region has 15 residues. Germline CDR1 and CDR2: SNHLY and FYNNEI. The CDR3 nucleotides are TGTGCCAGCATCACTGACCGGGACAGGGGGCTTGGCTACACCTTC. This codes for CASITDRDRGLGYTF.

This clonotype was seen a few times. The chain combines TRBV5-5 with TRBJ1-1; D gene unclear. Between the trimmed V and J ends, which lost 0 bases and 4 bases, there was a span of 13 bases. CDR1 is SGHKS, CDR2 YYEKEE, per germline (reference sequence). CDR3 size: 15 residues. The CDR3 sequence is CASSLAAGVGTEAFF. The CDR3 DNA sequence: TGTGCCAGCAGCTTGGCGGCAGGCGTAGGCACTGAAGCTTTCTTT.

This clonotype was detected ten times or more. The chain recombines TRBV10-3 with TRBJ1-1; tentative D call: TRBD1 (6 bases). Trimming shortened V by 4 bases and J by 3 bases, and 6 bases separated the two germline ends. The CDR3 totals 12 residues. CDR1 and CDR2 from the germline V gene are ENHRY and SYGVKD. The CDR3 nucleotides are TGTGCCATCAGTGGGACAGACACTGAAGCTTTCTTT. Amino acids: CAISGTDTEAFF.

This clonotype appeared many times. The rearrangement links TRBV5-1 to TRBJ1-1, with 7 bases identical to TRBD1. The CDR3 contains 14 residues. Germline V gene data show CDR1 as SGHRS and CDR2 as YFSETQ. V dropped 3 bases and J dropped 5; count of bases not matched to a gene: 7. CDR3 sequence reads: CASSSGTEGTEAFF. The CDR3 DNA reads TGCGCCAGCAGCTCCGGGACAGAGGGGACTGAAGCTTTCTTT.

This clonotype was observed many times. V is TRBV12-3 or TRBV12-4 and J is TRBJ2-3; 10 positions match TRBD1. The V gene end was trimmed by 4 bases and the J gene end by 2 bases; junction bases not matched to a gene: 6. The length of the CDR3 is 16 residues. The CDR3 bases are TGTGCCAGCAGTTGGGGACAGGGGCTGATCACAGATACGCAGTATTTT. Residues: CASSWGQGLITDTQYF.

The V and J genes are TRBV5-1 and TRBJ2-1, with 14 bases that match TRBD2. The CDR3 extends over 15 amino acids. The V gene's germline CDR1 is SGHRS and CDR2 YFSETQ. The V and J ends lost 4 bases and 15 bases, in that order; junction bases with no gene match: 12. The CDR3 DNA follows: TGCGCCAGCAGCGCGGGGGGGACTAGCGGGGGCGCCGGGTTCTTC. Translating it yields CASSAGGTSGGAGFF.

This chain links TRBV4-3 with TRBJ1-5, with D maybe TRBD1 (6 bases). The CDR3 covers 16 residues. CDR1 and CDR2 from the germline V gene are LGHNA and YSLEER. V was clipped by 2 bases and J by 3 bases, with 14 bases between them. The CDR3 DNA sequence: TGCGCCAGCAGCCAATCCCCAGGGGCGGACAATCAGCCCCAGCATTTT. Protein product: CASSQSPGADNQPQHF.